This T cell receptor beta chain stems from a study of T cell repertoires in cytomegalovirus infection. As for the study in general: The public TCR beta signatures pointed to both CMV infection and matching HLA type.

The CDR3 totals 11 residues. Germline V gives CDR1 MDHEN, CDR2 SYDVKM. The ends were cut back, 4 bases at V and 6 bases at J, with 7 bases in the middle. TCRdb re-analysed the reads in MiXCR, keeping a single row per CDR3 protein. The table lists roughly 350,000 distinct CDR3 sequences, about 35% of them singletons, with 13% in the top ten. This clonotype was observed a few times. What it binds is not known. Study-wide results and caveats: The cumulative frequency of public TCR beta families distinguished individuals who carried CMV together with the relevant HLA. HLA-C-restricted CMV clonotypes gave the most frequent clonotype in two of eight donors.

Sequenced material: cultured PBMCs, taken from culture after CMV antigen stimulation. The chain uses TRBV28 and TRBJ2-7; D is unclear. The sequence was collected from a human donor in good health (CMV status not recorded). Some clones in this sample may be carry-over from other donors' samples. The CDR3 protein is CASSSPPEQYF. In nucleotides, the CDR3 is TGTGCCAGCAGTTCCCCCCCCGAGCAGTACTTC.